These 21 T cell receptor beta chains were sequenced from one sample in a study of OX40 agonist ivuxolimab in advanced cancers. Repertoires were generated with immunoSEQ multiplex PCR, while TCRdb's copy carries only in-frame clones and drops some. The sample has roughly 90,000 clones; roughly 93% are singletons. The sequencing here drew on CD4+ or CD8+ T cells sorted from blood, taken in a trial of the OX40 agonist ivuxolimab. Source of these receptors: an adult with an advanced solid tumor such as melanoma, head and neck, liver or kidney cancer.

The V and J genes are TRBV11-3 and TRBJ2-1; perhaps TRBD2 as D (5 bases). The CDR3 totals 13 residues. The germline V gene has CDR1 SGHNT and CDR2 YENEEA. The V gene lost 5 bases and the J gene lost 6 bases, with 11 bases spanning the gap. The CDR3 DNA sequence: TGTGCCAGCAGCCCCGAGAGCGGCAATGAGCAGTTCTTC. This codes for CASSPESGNEQFF. The full variable domain, in which reference TRBV11-3 and TRBJ2-1 provide the parts outside the CDR3, is EAGVVQSPRYKIIEKKQPVAFWCNPISGHNTLYWYLQNLGQGPELLIRYENEEAVDDSQLPKDRFSAERLKGVDSTLKIQPAELGDSAVYLCASSPESGNEQFFGPGTRLTVL.

V gene TRBV5-1 combines with J gene TRBJ2-3; the match to TRBD1 covers 9 bases. Trimming at V came to 1 base and at J to 5 bases, leaving 5 bases not matched to a gene. This CDR3 comprises 15 residues. In germline, CDR1 is SGHRS, CDR2 YFSETQ. The CDR3 DNA is TGCGCCAGCAGCTTGACTGGGACAGGGCAAGATACGCAGTATTTT. Translating gives CASSLTGTGQDTQYF.

This chain links TRBV10-2 with TRBJ2-2; 9 positions agree with TRBD1. J gave up 3 bases and V 8 bases, and 1 base lay outside the gene matches. CDR1 is WSHSY and CDR2 is SAAADI in the germline V gene. This CDR3 region has 13 residues. The CDR3 spells CASGTGYTGELFF. DNA of the CDR3: TGCGCCAGCGGGACAGGGTACACCGGGGAGCTGTTTTTT.

The genes are TRBV7-7 and TRBJ2-7; no clear D. Between the trimmed V and J ends, which lost 9 bases and 4 bases, there was a span of 13 bases. Per germline, CDR1 SSHAT and CDR2 FNYEAQ (reference sequence). This CDR3 spans 12 amino acids. The CDR3 spells CARTVPLYEQYF. The CDR3 nucleotides read TGTGCCAGGACGGTACCCTTATACGAGCAGTACTTC.

The chain uses TRBV5-1 and TRBJ2-5; D tentatively reads TRBD1 or TRBD2 (6 bases each). The CDR3 loop spans 14 amino acids. Trimming cost V 0 bases and J 5 bases, with 11 bases left between them. Germline V CDR1 and CDR2: SGHRS, YFSETQ. The CDR3 nucleotides are TGCGCCAGCAGCTTGGAGGAGGGGGTGGAGACCCAGTACTTC. Its protein is CASSLEEGVETQYF.

This chain uses TRBV28 with TRBJ2-7; 9 positions match TRBD2. Looked up from germline, CDR1 is MDHEN and CDR2 is SYDVKM. V lost 7 bases to trimming and J lost 7 bases; unmatched junction nucleotides: 14. The CDR3 totals 15 residues. The CDR3 DNA reads TGTGCCAGCACCATGACTAGCGGAGCTCCTGGGGAGCAGTACTTC. This encodes CASTMTSGAPGEQYF. Drawing the rest from reference TRBV28 and TRBJ2-7, the complete variable domain is DVKVTQSSRYLVKRTGEKVFLECVQDMDHENMFWYRQDPGLGLRLIYFSYDVKMKEKGDIPEGYSVSREKKERFSLILESASTNQTSMYLCASTMTSGAPGEQYFGPGTRLTVT.

The rearrangement links TRBV14 to TRBJ2-3, with a weak D call TRBD1 (5 bases). V shed 1 base and J shed 3 bases, with 14 bases lying between them. CDR1 is SGHDN and CDR2 is FVKESK in the germline V gene. The length of the CDR3 is 16 residues. CDR3 coding DNA: TGTGCCAGCAGCCAAGGCGGAAGGGGTCGGACAGATACGCAGTATTTT. Translation: CASSQGGRGRTDTQYF.

The CDR3 here is CASSEGLYEQYF. The CDR3 DNA reads TGCGCCAGCAGTGAAGGTCTCTACGAGCAGTACTTC. The V call is TRBV10-2, the J call TRBJ2-7; D gene unclear. Germline loops: CDR1 WSHSY, CDR2 SAAADI. The CDR3 spans 12 residues. Between the trimmed V and J ends, which lost 3 bases and 3 bases, there was a span of 6 bases.

V is TRBV7-9 and J is TRBJ2-7; 9 bases are a match to TRBD1. From germline, CDR1 is SEHNR and CDR2 FQNEAQ (reference sequence). The trim removed 5 bases at V and 3 bases at J, leaving 8 bases unmatched. The CDR3 sequence is 15 residues long. The CDR3 sequence: CASSPIGTGNYEQYF. The CDR3 nucleotides read TGTGCCAGCAGCCCGATTGGGACAGGGAACTACGAGCAGTACTTC.

This clone was seen a single time. The rearrangement uses TRBV10-3 and TRBJ2-1, with D possibly being TRBD1 or TRBD2 (5 bases each). The V gene's germline CDR1 is ENHRY and CDR2 SYGVKD. This CDR3 is built from 15 residues. V dropped 10 bases and J dropped 5 bases, with 21 bases sitting between them. The CDR3 sequence: CATSAGRGQNNEQFF. In DNA form, the CDR3 reads TGTGCCACCTCCGCAGGGAGAGGACAAAACAATGAGCAGTTCTTC.

This clone was detected once. This chain links TRBV11-2 with TRBJ2-3; D is possibly TRBD1 (6 bases). This CDR3 is 14 amino acids long. Per germline, CDR1 SGHAT and CDR2 FQNNGV. The V and J ends lost 1 base and 6 bases respectively, with 11 bases between them. CDR3 nucleotide sequence: TGTGCCAGCAGCTTAGGGACAGACTCCGATACGCAGTATTTT. Protein product: CASSLGTDSDTQYF.

The chain joins TRBV9 to TRBJ2-5, with D unclear. V was pared by 2 bases and J by 2 bases, with 10 bases between. Germline-derived CDR1 and CDR2 are SGDLS and YYNGEE. The CDR3 is 14 residues long. CDR3 in DNA: TGTGCCAGCAGCGTTCAGGTCGGGCAAGAGACCCAGTACTTC. This gives the protein CASSVQVGQETQYF.

The chain uses TRBV18 and TRBJ2-2; 8 positions agree with TRBD1. The CDR3 consists of 15 residues. Unmatched junction bases numbered 4, after V lost 4 bases and J lost 3 bases. Germline CDR1 reads KGHSH; CDR2 reads LQKENI. CDR3: CASSRQTGDTGELFF. The DNA for the CDR3 is TGTGCCAGCTCACGCCAGACAGGGGACACCGGGGAGCTGTTTTTT.

For the CDR3, the DNA is TGTGCCAGCAGCTTGGGCAGAATAGTGCAGTTCTTC. It translates to CASSLGRIVQFF. J is TRBJ2-1 and V is TRBV7-2, with D unresolved. CDR3 length: 12 residues. The germline gives CDR1 SGHTA, CDR2 FQGNSA. The V gene lost 3 bases and the J gene lost 12 bases, with 12 bases spanning the gap.

This chain joins TRBV2 and TRBJ2-7, with 7 nucleotides matching TRBD2. Germline V gene lookup returns CDR1 SNHLY and CDR2 FYNNEI. The CDR3 length is 13 residues. After removal of 5 bases from V and 2 bases from J, the junction contained 3 bases not matched to a gene. The CDR3 DNA follows: TGTGCCAGCAGTCGGGAGGCCGCCTACGAGCAGTACTTC. Translation gives CASSREAAYEQYF.

This sequence joins TRBV7-6 and TRBJ2-1; TRBD1 matches at 9 bases. Germline CDR1 reads SGHVS; CDR2 reads FNYEAQ. With V trimmed by 5 bases and J by 7 bases, 12 bases remained unmatched. The CDR3 contains 16 residues. The chain's CDR3 is CASSEMGQGALNEQFF. The CDR3 DNA sequence: TGTGCCAGCAGCGAAATGGGACAGGGAGCTTTAAATGAGCAGTTCTTC.

The count of this clone is one. The rearrangement uses TRBV7-2 and TRBJ2-5; 9 bases align to TRBD2. V trimming: 5 bases; J trimming: 1 base; junction bases outside the gene matches: 5. The CDR3 totals 15 residues. Germline CDR1 and CDR2: SGHTA and FQGNSA. CDR3 sequence: CASSTRLAAQETQYF. CDR3 bases: TGTGCCAGCAGCACAAGACTAGCGGCCCAAGAGACCCAGTACTTC.

The chain uses TRBV5-1 and TRBJ2-1, with TRBD1 matching over 11 bases. Germline lookup yields CDR1 SGHRS and CDR2 YFSETQ. V was pared by 4 bases and J by 6 bases, with 6 bases of the junction left unmatched. The CDR3 spans 15 residues. The CDR3 spells CASSPPGTGGNEQFF. DNA of the CDR3: TGCGCCAGCAGCCCGCCGGGGACAGGGGGCAATGAGCAGTTCTTC.

This chain uses TRBV9 with TRBJ2-5; no definite D call. Germline-derived CDR1 and CDR2 are SGDLS and YYNGEE. V was clipped by 3 bases and J by 2 bases, with 26 bases between them. The CDR3 runs 19 residues. This CDR3 reads CASSGITVLLCSKQETQYF. The CDR3 DNA follows: TGTGCCAGCAGCGGAATAACAGTTTTGTTGTGTTCCAAACAAGAGACCCAGTACTTC.

In regard to this clone: Other DNA variants within this sample encode the same CDR3. The V and J genes are TRBV18 and TRBJ1-1; D is perhaps TRBD1 (6 bases). The CDR3 is 12 amino acids. V lost 3 bases and J lost 5, with 7 bases in between. Germline CDR1 and CDR2: KGHSH and LQKENI. CDR3 DNA sequence: TGTGCCAGCTCACCTACAGGGACTGAAGCTTTCTTT. Amino acid sequence: CASSPTGTEAFF.

This clone was observed a few times. The CDR3 reads CASSDGVPNTGELFF. Here the CDR3 DNA reads TGTGCCAGCAGCGACGGGGTGCCCAACACCGGGGAGCTGTTTTTT. The chain joins TRBV6-1 to TRBJ2-2, with a possible D match to TRBD2 (5 bases). In germline, CDR1 is MNHNS, CDR2 SASEGT. The CDR3 loop spans 15 amino acids. The V gene lost 6 bases and the J gene lost 2 bases, with 13 bases spanning the gap.